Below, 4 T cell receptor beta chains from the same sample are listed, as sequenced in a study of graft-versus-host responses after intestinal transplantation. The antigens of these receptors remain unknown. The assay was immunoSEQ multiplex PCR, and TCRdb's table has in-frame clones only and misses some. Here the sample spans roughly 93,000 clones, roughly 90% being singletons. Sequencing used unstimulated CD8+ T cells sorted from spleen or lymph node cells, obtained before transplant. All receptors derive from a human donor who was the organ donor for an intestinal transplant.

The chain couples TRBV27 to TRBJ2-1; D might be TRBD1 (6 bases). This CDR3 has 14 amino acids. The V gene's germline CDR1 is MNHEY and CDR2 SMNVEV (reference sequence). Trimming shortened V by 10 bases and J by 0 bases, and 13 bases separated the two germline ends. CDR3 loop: CAIKLDSSYNEQFF. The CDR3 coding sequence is TGTGCCATTAAACTGGACAGCTCCTACAATGAGCAGTTCTTC.

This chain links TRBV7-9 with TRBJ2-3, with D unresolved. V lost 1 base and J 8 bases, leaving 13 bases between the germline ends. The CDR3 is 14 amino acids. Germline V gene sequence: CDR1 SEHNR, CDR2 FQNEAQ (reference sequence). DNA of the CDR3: TGTGCCAGCAGCTTAGACCCTATCTCGGGTACGCAGTATTTT. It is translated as CASSLDPISGTQYF.

CDR3 protein: CASSLARDEGGGKLFF. DNA of the CDR3: TGTGCCAGCAGCTTAGCGCGGGACGAGGGAGGGGGGAAACTGTTTTTT. The chain uses TRBV11-2 and TRBJ1-4; TRBD1 might be the D (6 bases). This CDR3 has 16 residues. CDR1 SGHAT and CDR2 FQNNGV come from the germline V gene. V dropped 1 base and J dropped 11 bases, with 20 bases sitting between them. The variable domain in full, with the rest retrieved from reference TRBV11-2 and TRBJ1-4, is EAGVAQSPRYKIIEKRQSVAFWCNPISGHATLYWYQQILGQGPKLLIQFQNNGVVDDSQLPKDRFSAERLKGVDSTLKIQPAKLEDSAVYLCASSLARDEGGGKLFFGSGTQLSVL.

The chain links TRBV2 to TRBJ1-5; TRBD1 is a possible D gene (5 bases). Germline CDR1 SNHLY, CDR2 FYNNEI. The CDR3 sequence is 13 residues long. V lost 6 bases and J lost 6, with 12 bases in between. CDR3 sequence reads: CASRAMTAQPQHF. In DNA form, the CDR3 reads TGTGCCAGCAGAGCCATGACAGCTCAGCCCCAGCATTTT.